This entry is about one TCR beta chain. Germline V gene sequence: CDR1 SGDLS, CDR2 YYNGEE. V was cut by 3 bases and J by 2 bases, with 14 bases left in between. The CDR3 consists of 15 residues. Only in-frame clones appear in the TCRdb table, and some are missing; sequencing was by immunoSEQ multiplex PCR. The profile shows a few hundred thousand clones, about 80% of them singletons. This record comes from a study of blood T cell repertoires in COVID-19. Sequencing was done on a sample of peripheral blood. This TCR derives from a human donor in a cohort sampled during active COVID-19. This chain uses TRBV9 with TRBJ1-1; no reliable D call. CDR3 in amino acids: CASSALGGFNTEAFF. In DNA form, the CDR3 reads TGTGCCAGCAGCGCGTTGGGAGGATTCAACACTGAAGCTTTCTTT. The complete variable domain, with remaining parts taken from reference TRBV9 and TRBJ1-1, reads DSGVTQTPKHLITATGQRVTLRCSPRSGDLSVYWYQQSLDQGLQFLIQYYNGEERAKGNILERFSAQQFPDLHSELNLSSLELGDSALYFCASSALGGFNTEAFFGQGTRLTVV.